This T cell receptor (beta chain) was observed in a study of blood T cell repertoires in COVID-19. Whole-study context: COVID-19 samples collected from the United States, Italy and Spain covered acute and convalescent phases. In each case, the material was cDNA or gDNA derived from T cells, B-cell-depleted T cells, or PBMCs.

Study processing details: For nucleated cells, counts were estimated from reference gene primer amplification. Produced via immunoSEQ multiplex PCR; TCRdb's table is partial and in-frame only. The DNA was the basis for D and trimming; V, J and clone size are from that table. The sample carries about 140,000 clones, roughly 90% recorded once. The ends lost 6 bases at V and 2 bases at J; junction bases unmatched: 8. CDR3 size: 15 residues. In germline, CDR1 is KGHDR, CDR2 SFDVKD. The chain recombines TRBV24-1 with TRBJ2-7; 8 bases fit TRBD2. Sequenced input: peripheral blood. This receptor was identified in a man between 45 and 60 years old with active or convalescent COVID-19. The CDR3 is CATSSGGAGAYEQYF. The DNA for the CDR3 is TGTGCCACCAGTTCCGGGGGGGCGGGGGCCTACGAGCAGTACTTC.